Following are 29 T cell receptor beta chains from one sample sequenced in a study of cytomegalovirus exposure and HLA in healthy donors. Researchers ran the PCR with 60 Vbeta and 13 Jbeta primers. TCRdb keeps only in-frame clones here, not all; method: immunoSEQ multiplex PCR. In the table there are approximately 150,000 clones, approximately 81% of which are singletons. The specimen was PBMCs. The receptor set was obtained from a female donor in good health and CMV-seronegative.

The CDR3 spells CASSLPGYNSPLHF. The CDR3 nucleotides are TGTGCCAGCAGCTTACCGGGATATAATTCACCCCTCCACTTT. V usage is TRBV7-2 and J usage is TRBJ1-6; D is unresolved. The germline V gene has CDR1 SGHTA and CDR2 FQGNSA. Trimming stripped 2 bases from V and 4 bases from J, with 6 bases between. The CDR3 has 14 amino acids.

This clone was observed a few times. The chain employs TRBV9 and TRBJ2-7, with TRBD2 matching over 11 bases. The V gene's germline CDR1 is SGDLS and CDR2 YYNGEE. The CDR3 is 14 residues long. V lost 4 bases to trimming and J lost 5 bases; unmatched junction nucleotides: 5. The chain's CDR3 is CASSITSGSNEQYF. The CDR3 DNA is TGTGCCAGCAGCATTACTAGCGGGAGCAACGAGCAGTACTTC.

The chain uses TRBV19 and TRBJ2-1; 7 bases line up with TRBD2. J lost 7 bases, V lost 4 bases, and 10 bases had no gene match. Per the germline V gene, CDR1 is LNHDA and CDR2 is SQIVND (reference sequence). This CDR3 region has 15 residues. As DNA, the CDR3 is TGTGCCAGTAGTAAGTGGGAGGGCCGAGAAAATGAGCAGTTCTTC. Protein sequence: CASSKWEGRENEQFF. The full variable domain, rest sourced from reference TRBV19 and TRBJ2-1, is DGGITQSPKYLFRKEGQNVTLSCEQNLNHDAMYWYRQDPGQGLRLIYYSQIVNDFQKGDIAEGYSVSREKKESFPLTVTSAQKNPTAFYLCASSKWEGRENEQFFGPGTRLTVL.

The chain uses TRBV6-5 and TRBJ1-2; D is ambiguous. There are 12 residues in the CDR3. CDR1 is MNHEY, CDR2 SVGAGI, per germline. Trimming left V 4 bases short and J 8 bases short, with 11 bases between. The CDR3 spells CASSWRGLGYTF. The CDR3 bases are TGTGCCAGCAGTTGGCGGGGTTTGGGCTACACCTTC.

The gene calls are TRBV11-2 and TRBJ1-2, with a tentative D call TRBD1 (6 bases). The CDR3 contains 15 residues. Germline V lookup: CDR1 SGHAT, CDR2 FQNNGV. Deletions cut 0 bases from V and 8 bases from J, with 16 bases between. The CDR3 reads CASSLDGRGRLGYTF. As DNA, the CDR3 is TGTGCCAGCAGCTTAGACGGCAGGGGAAGACTGGGCTACACCTTC.

This chain links TRBV23-1 with TRBJ2-7; 11 bases line up with TRBD1. TRBV23-1 belongs to the ORF category, with a function that is uncertain. The CDR3 has 17 amino acids. J gave up 2 bases and V 3 bases, and 9 bases lay outside the gene matches. CDR3 nucleotides: TGCGCCAGCAGTCAGCTACGGACAGGGGGCGGCACCTACGAGCAGTACTTC. Its translation is CASSQLRTGGGTYEQYF.

This clone was detected only once. V is TRBV15 and J is TRBJ2-7; D is unclear. This CDR3 comprises 15 residues. Germline CDR1 reads LNHNV; CDR2 reads YYDKDF (reference sequence). V was cut by 0 bases and J by 0 bases, with 9 bases left in between. The CDR3: CATSRDWASSYEQYF. The CDR3 coding sequence is TGTGCCACCAGCAGAGATTGGGCCAGCTCCTACGAGCAGTACTTC.

The chain has TRBV4-3 and TRBJ2-7; 7 bases are a match to TRBD2. The J segment lost 2 bases and the V segment lost 0 bases, leaving 10 bases of the junction unmatched. This CDR3 spans 17 amino acids. The germline V gene has CDR1 LGHNA and CDR2 YSLEER. CDR3 residues: CASSQDTIGAGTYEQYF. As DNA, the CDR3 is TGCGCCAGCAGCCAAGATACAATTGGAGCGGGGACCTACGAGCAGTACTTC.

The chain combines TRBV29-1 with TRBJ2-1, with D hard to call. Looked up from germline, CDR1 is SQVTM and CDR2 is ANQGSEA. V was pared by 7 bases and J by 7 bases, with 20 bases between. The CDR3 is made up of 14 amino acids. CDR3: CSGREASGANEQFF. CDR3 in DNA: TGCAGCGGGCGCGAGGCTAGTGGAGCGAATGAGCAGTTCTTC.

This chain links TRBV27 with TRBJ1-5; 9 bases line up with TRBD1. Germline lookup yields CDR1 MNHEY and CDR2 SMNVEV (reference sequence). V shed 4 bases and J 6 bases; nucleotides not matched to a gene: 7. The CDR3 length is 15 residues. The DNA of the CDR3 is TGTGCCAGCAGTTACTCCGGGACAGGGAGTCAGCCCCAGCATTTT. Translated, it gives CASSYSGTGSQPQHF.

The V gene is TRBV19, the J gene TRBJ2-1; D possibly corresponds to TRBD1 (5 bases). This CDR3 spans 14 amino acids. V dropped 7 bases and J dropped 2 bases, with 12 bases sitting between them. Germline-derived CDR1 and CDR2 are LNHDA and SQIVND (reference sequence). DNA of the CDR3: TGTGCCAGTAAGGTGGGGCCACCCTACAATGAGCAGTTCTTC. This translates into CASKVGPPYNEQFF.

This chain joins TRBV7-9 and TRBJ2-3; 8 positions match TRBD2. The germline CDR1 and CDR2 sequences are SEHNR and FQNEAQ (reference sequence). This CDR3 spans 16 amino acids. The trim removed 5 bases at V and 3 bases at J, leaving 10 bases unmatched. The CDR3: CASSAFGGAYTDTQYF. The DNA for the CDR3 is TGTGCCAGCAGCGCATTCGGGGGGGCATATACAGATACGCAGTATTTT.

The DNA for the CDR3 is TGTGCCAGCAGCCCCCCCAGCGCTGAAGCTTTCTTT. Translating it yields CASSPPSAEAFF. The chain employs TRBV11-2 and TRBJ1-1; no definite D call. V was shortened by 5 bases and J by 6 bases, with 10 bases between the two germline ends. This CDR3 contains 12 residues. Germline V gene lookup returns CDR1 SGHAT and CDR2 FQNNGV.

This chain links TRBV30 with TRBJ2-7; 8 nucleotides align to TRBD2. Germline CDR1 and CDR2: GTSNPN and SVGIG (reference sequence). Germline trimming cut 4 bases from V and 6 bases from J; bases unmatched to any gene: 14. This CDR3 has 15 residues. Written as DNA, the CDR3 is TGTGCCTGGACGGGGGGGGGCTCCCTCGTCCGCGAGCAGTACTTC. Translated, it gives CAWTGGGSLVREQYF.

This chain joins TRBV6-5 and TRBJ1-3, with 7 bases fitting TRBD1. The ends lost 0 bases at V and 4 bases at J; junction bases unmatched: 6. This CDR3 has 16 residues. The V gene's germline CDR1 is MNHEY and CDR2 SVGAGI. Here the CDR3 DNA reads TGTGCCAGCAGTTACTCGACAGGGACTGGCGGAAACACCATATATTTT. Encoded protein: CASSYSTGTGGNTIYF.

V gene TRBV21-1 combines with J gene TRBJ1-2; the table's D call, TRBD1, has no DNA check behind it. TRBV21-1 counts as a pseudogene. This CDR3 is built from 13 residues. CDR3: CASSTGGHYGYTF. The CDR3 DNA reads as TGTGCCAGCAGTACAGGGGGCCACTATGGCTACACCTTC.

The V and J genes are TRBV7-9 and TRBJ2-5; possibly TRBD1 for D (5 bases). This CDR3 comprises 15 residues. Germline V gives CDR1 SEHNR, CDR2 FQNEAQ (reference sequence). V lost 2 bases and J 5 bases, leaving 15 bases between the germline ends. As DNA, the CDR3 is TGTGCCAGCAGCTTATGGGCAGGGTATATGGAGACCCAGTACTTC. This encodes CASSLWAGYMETQYF.

The chain employs TRBV9 and TRBJ2-1, with TRBD2 identical over 7 bases. The CDR3 length is 17 residues. Germline V gives CDR1 SGDLS, CDR2 YYNGEE. J lost 0 bases, V lost 2 bases, and 8 bases had no gene match. DNA for the CDR3: TGTGCCAGCAGCGTCGGGCTAGCGGTGAGCTCCTACAATGAGCAGTTCTTC. Protein sequence: CASSVGLAVSSYNEQFF.

The chain employs TRBV4-2 and TRBJ1-2, with D perhaps TRBD1 (6 bases). This CDR3 has 15 residues. The germline CDR1 and CDR2 sequences are LGHNA and YNFKEQ. Trimming stripped 0 bases from V and 4 bases from J, with 12 bases between. The CDR3 protein is CASSQDPRGAYGYTF. In DNA form, the CDR3 reads TGTGCCAGCAGCCAAGATCCCAGGGGCGCCTATGGCTACACCTTC.

This rearrangement joins TRBV27 to TRBJ2-5, with 7 bases aligning to TRBD2. The end of the DNA is better explained by TRBJ2-7, so the J call may be wrong. Germline V gene sequence: CDR1 MNHEY, CDR2 SMNVEV (reference sequence). This CDR3 is 15 amino acids long. In DNA, the CDR3 is TGTGCCAGCAGTTTATCGTCCGGGGGGAAGTACGAGCAGTACTTC. Its protein product is CASSLSSGGKYEQYF.

This clone appeared a single time. The V call is TRBV4-1, the J call TRBJ1-2; 12 positions agree with TRBD1. The length of the CDR3 is 15 residues. The J segment lost 8 bases and the V segment lost 4 bases, leaving 8 bases of the junction unmatched. From germline, CDR1 is MGHRA and CDR2 YSYEKL. This CDR3 is CASSPGQGALSGYTF. CDR3 nucleotides: TGCGCCAGCAGCCCGGGACAGGGGGCCCTGTCGGGCTACACCTTC.

This clone has just a few counts. The chain joins TRBV5-1 to TRBJ2-6, with 8 nucleotides matching TRBD2. V was clipped by 0 bases and J by 0 bases; unmatched bases: 8. The CDR3 is made up of 19 amino acids. Germline-derived CDR1 and CDR2 are SGHRS and YFSETQ. Here the CDR3 DNA reads TGCGCCAGCAGCTTGGACCCCAGCGGGGGTTACTCTGGGGCCAACGTCCTGACTTTC. Amino acid sequence: CASSLDPSGGYSGANVLTF.

This clone was counted a few times. The rearrangement links TRBV4-3 to TRBJ2-5; perhaps TRBD2 as D (5 bases). The V gene lost 0 bases and the J gene lost 3 bases, with 17 bases spanning the gap. CDR1 and CDR2 from the germline V gene are LGHNA and YSLEER. The CDR3 runs to 17 residues. The CDR3 protein is CASSQETPPWREETQYF. CDR3 DNA: TGCGCCAGCAGCCAAGAAACCCCCCCCTGGCGGGAAGAGACCCAGTACTTC.

The chain couples TRBV19 to TRBJ1-2; 9 nucleotides line up with TRBD1. CDR3 length: 16 amino acids. Germline assignment: CDR1 LNHDA and CDR2 SQIVND (reference sequence). J gave up 8 bases and V 3 bases, and 13 bases lay outside the gene matches. CDR3 DNA sequence: TGTGCCAGTAGTATTTATGGGACAGGGTTACCGGGAGGCTACACCTTC. Protein sequence: CASSIYGTGLPGGYTF.

This clone came up once. The gene calls are TRBV7-3 and TRBJ2-1; weak D call: TRBD2 (5 bases). The V end lost 2 bases, the J end lost 5 bases, and 7 bases lay between the germline ends. The CDR3 has 13 amino acids. Germline V gene lookup returns CDR1 SGHTA and CDR2 FQGTGA. The CDR3 loop is CASSLSGNNEQFF. In DNA form, the CDR3 reads TGTGCCAGCAGCTTATCGGGGAACAATGAGCAGTTCTTC.

The rearrangement links TRBV7-2 to TRBJ2-6; D is unresolved. Germline CDR1 SGHTA, CDR2 FQGNSA. Deletions cut 1 base from V and 4 bases from J, with 11 bases between. This CDR3 is built from 16 residues. The CDR3 is CASSLDWASGANVLTF. In DNA, the CDR3 is TGTGCCAGCAGCTTAGATTGGGCGTCCGGGGCCAACGTCCTGACTTTC. The full variable domain, its missing parts supplied by reference TRBV7-2 and TRBJ2-6, is GAGVSQSPSNKVTEKGKDVELRCDPISGHTALYWYRQSLGQGLEFLIYFQGNSAPDKSGLPSDRFSAERTGGSVSTLTIQRTQQEDSAVYLCASSLDWASGANVLTFGAGSRLTVL.

This chain uses TRBV19 with TRBJ2-2, with D possibly being TRBD2 (6 bases). The V gene's germline CDR1 is LNHDA and CDR2 SQIVND (reference sequence). V was clipped by 7 bases and J by 7 bases, with 19 bases between them. This CDR3 has 15 amino acids. The DNA for the CDR3 is TGTGCCAGTAATTCCCGCGGGGCAGTGGACGGGGAGCTGTTTTTT. Its translation is CASNSRGAVDGELFF.

This clone was seen a handful of times. The rearrangement links TRBV7-9 to TRBJ2-5, with 9 bases that match TRBD1. J lost 2 bases, V lost 5 bases, and 12 bases had no gene match. CDR3 size: 17 residues. CDR1 and CDR2 (germline): SEHNR, FQNEAQ (reference sequence). In DNA, the CDR3 is TGTGCCAGCAGCCCTGGGACAGGGCCCAGGGGACAAGAGACCCAGTACTTC. It yields the protein CASSPGTGPRGQETQYF.

As for this clone: This same CDR3 is encoded by further DNA sequences in the sample. The V gene is TRBV7-9, the J gene TRBJ1-1; D is unresolved. The CDR3 runs 12 residues. V was pared by 5 bases and J by 5 bases, with 9 bases between. Germline V gene sequence: CDR1 SEHNR, CDR2 FQNEAQ (reference sequence). CDR3 DNA sequence: TGTGCCAGCAGCCCTCTATCGACTGAAGCTTTCTTT. Translation: CASSPLSTEAFF.